A single sample is the source of the 19 T cell receptor beta chains below, sequenced in a study of OX40 agonist ivuxolimab in advanced cancers. Produced via immunoSEQ multiplex PCR; TCRdb's table is partial and in-frame only. The table shows roughly 89,000 clones, with 85% to 90% occurring only once. The material was CD4+ or CD8+ T cells sorted from blood, obtained in a trial of the OX40 agonist ivuxolimab. The receptors were gathered from an adult with an advanced solid tumor such as melanoma, head and neck, liver or kidney cancer.

The chain couples TRBV5-6 to TRBJ2-3, with D perhaps TRBD1 or TRBD2 (5 bases each). The CDR3 is made up of 16 amino acids. V lost 4 bases to trimming and J lost 5 bases, with 20 bases between them. Germline V CDR1 and CDR2: SGHDT, YYEEEE. CDR3 DNA sequence: TGTGCCAGCAGCCGCCCTCAGGGACCCCTACAAGATACGCAGTATTTT. Its translation: CASSRPQGPLQDTQYF.

This chain links TRBV28 with TRBJ2-1; perhaps D is TRBD1 or TRBD2 (7 bases each). Per the germline V gene, CDR1 is MDHEN and CDR2 is SYDVKM. With 11 bases removed from V and 4 bases from J, the gap between germline ends came to 24 bases. This CDR3 has 16 amino acids. The CDR3 loop reads CAVQGRLAVGYNEQFF. CDR3 in DNA: TGTGCCGTACAGGGGAGGCTAGCGGTTGGATACAATGAGCAGTTCTTC. Full variable domain (missing parts from reference TRBV28 and TRBJ2-1): DVKVTQSSRYLVKRTGEKVFLECVQDMDHENMFWYRQDPGLGLRLIYFSYDVKMKEKGDIPEGYSVSREKKERFSLILESASTNQTSMYLCAVQGRLAVGYNEQFFGPGTRLTVL.

This chain connects TRBV27 to TRBJ1-1; tentative D call: TRBD1 (5 bases). The CDR3 covers 14 residues. Germline CDR1 reads MNHEY; CDR2 reads SMNVEV (reference sequence). V dropped 2 bases and J dropped 3 bases, with 10 bases sitting between them. In DNA, the CDR3 is TGTGCCAGCAGTTTAACCGGGACCCACACTGAAGCTTTCTTT. Translated: CASSLTGTHTEAFF.

V usage is TRBV4-1 and J usage is TRBJ2-1; a possible D gene is TRBD1 (6 bases). The CDR3 contains 15 residues. V lost 3 bases and J 0 bases, leaving 9 bases between the germline ends. Germline V gives CDR1 MGHRA, CDR2 YSYEKL. CDR3 DNA: TGCGCCAGCAGCCACGGACAGTTCTCCTACAATGAGCAGTTCTTC. Residues: CASSHGQFSYNEQFF.

The chain couples TRBV7-2 to TRBJ2-5; 9 positions agree with TRBD1. The last part of the DNA fits TRBJ2-7 better; the J call may be wrong. The CDR3 length is 14 residues. Germline CDR1 reads SGHTA; CDR2 reads FQGNSA. CDR3 protein: CASSFRQGVYEQYF. CDR3 DNA: TGTGCCAGCAGCTTCCGACAGGGGGTCTACGAGCAGTACTTC.

This chain links TRBV5-6 with TRBJ2-6; D not certain. Germline V gene data show CDR1 as SGHDT and CDR2 as YYEEEE. CDR3 length: 16 residues. With 2 bases removed from V and 0 bases from J, the gap between germline ends came to 9 bases. This chain's CDR3 is CASSFFSHSGANVLTF. The DNA for the CDR3 is TGTGCCAGCAGCTTTTTCAGCCACTCTGGGGCCAACGTCCTGACTTTC.

V gene TRBV5-5 combines with J gene TRBJ1-5; D uncertain. Trimming took off 2 bases at V and 2 bases at J, with 8 bases between the two ends. The germline V gene has CDR1 SGHKS and CDR2 YYEKEE (reference sequence). This CDR3 comprises 14 residues. CDR3: CASSFAFGNQPQHF. CDR3 nucleotide sequence: TGTGCCAGCAGCTTCGCCTTTGGCAATCAGCCCCAGCATTTT.

The DNA for the CDR3 is TGCAGCGTACAACGAGACCTCTCCTACAATGAGCAGTTCTTC. It specifies CSVQRDLSYNEQFF. V is TRBV29-1 and J is TRBJ2-1; D remains unclear. This CDR3 comprises 14 residues. CDR1 and CDR2 from the germline V gene are SQVTM and ANQGSEA. V gave up 6 bases and J gave up 0 bases, with 12 bases separating them.

The gene calls are TRBV7-8 and TRBJ1-5, with unresolved D. With 2 bases removed from V and 4 bases from J, the gap between germline ends came to 21 bases. Per germline, CDR1 SGHVS and CDR2 FQNEAQ. There are 18 residues in the CDR3. The CDR3 loop reads CASSLYRAEGSSNQPQHF. The CDR3 nucleotides are TGTGCCAGCAGCTTATATAGGGCCGAAGGAAGCTCAAATCAGCCCCAGCATTTT.

The chain uses TRBV27 and TRBJ1-4, with TRBD1 identical over 8 bases. The germline CDR1 and CDR2 sequences are MNHEY and SMNVEV (reference sequence). V was pared by 2 bases and J by 2 bases, with 4 bases of the junction left unmatched. This CDR3 has 16 amino acids. This CDR3 is CASSLTGGVTNEKLFF. CDR3 DNA sequence: TGTGCCAGCAGTTTAACAGGGGGAGTCACTAATGAAAAACTGTTTTTT.

The chain is built from TRBV5-6 and TRBJ1-2, with a weak D call TRBD1 (5 bases). Germline assignment: CDR1 SGHDT and CDR2 YYEEEE. Trimming took 2 bases from V and 5 from J, leaving 13 bases between them. The CDR3 is 14 residues long. The CDR3 spells CASSFWGTGYGYTF. In DNA form, the CDR3 reads TGTGCCAGCAGCTTTTGGGGCACGGGATATGGCTACACCTTC.

This chain links TRBV9 with TRBJ1-5; 10 bases agree with TRBD1. The V gene's germline CDR1 is SGDLS and CDR2 YYNGEE. Trimming at V came to 3 bases and at J to 2 bases, leaving 2 bases not matched to a gene. The CDR3 spans 15 residues. The CDR3 bases are TGTGCCAGCAGCGCCGGGACAGGGGGCAATCAGCCCCAGCATTTT. This gives the protein CASSAGTGGNQPQHF.

J is TRBJ1-1 and V is TRBV7-3, with 7 bases matching TRBD1. Trimming took 5 bases from V and 7 from J; bases not matched to a gene: 4. This CDR3 is built from 12 residues. Germline V gene data show CDR1 as SGHTA and CDR2 as FQGTGA. DNA of the CDR3: TGTGCCAGCAGCCAGGGGGTAGGTGAAGCTTTCTTT. This translates into CASSQGVGEAFF.

The V and J genes are TRBV9 and TRBJ2-7; a possible D gene is TRBD1 (5 bases). The CDR3 runs 14 residues. Trimming pared 1 base from V and 2 bases from J, leaving 10 bases between. In germline, CDR1 is SGDLS, CDR2 YYNGEE. The CDR3 bases are TGTGCCAGCAGCGTATCACCAGGGACCTACGAGCAGTACTTC. Protein sequence: CASSVSPGTYEQYF.

This clone was counted a single time. The rearrangement links TRBV4-1 to TRBJ2-7; TRBD1 agrees at 10 bases. The CDR3 consists of 15 residues. V lost 6 bases to trimming and J lost 2 bases; unmatched junction nucleotides: 7. From germline, CDR1 is MGHRA and CDR2 YSYEKL. The CDR3 region has the DNA TGCGCCAGCAGGTTCGGGGACAGGGGAACCTACGAGCAGTACTTC. Translated, it gives CASRFGDRGTYEQYF.

V usage is TRBV5-1 and J usage is TRBJ1-3; D uncertain. CDR1 SGHRS and CDR2 YFSETQ come from the germline V gene. The CDR3 runs to 13 residues. V lost 5 bases and J 0 bases, leaving 6 bases between the germline ends. This CDR3 is CASSSDSGNTIYF. The CDR3 nucleotides are TGCGCCAGCAGTTCAGACTCTGGAAACACCATATATTTT.

The chain uses TRBV5-1 and TRBJ2-5, with TRBD1 identical over 7 bases. Germline CDR1 SGHRS, CDR2 YFSETQ. The CDR3 runs 13 residues. V dropped 4 bases and J dropped 4; count of bases not matched to a gene: 4. The CDR3 region is CASSRQGGETQYF. CDR3 coding DNA: TGCGCCAGCAGCCGACAGGGTGGAGAGACCCAGTACTTC.

In its sample, this clone was seen a few times. The chain is built from TRBV28 and TRBJ1-2; no reliable D call. CDR3 size: 11 residues. Looked up from germline, CDR1 is MDHEN and CDR2 is SYDVKM. Trimming stripped 7 bases from V and 7 bases from J, with 10 bases between. The DNA of the CDR3 is TGTGCCAGCACCGATGGAGGTGGCTACACCTTC. Its protein is CASTDGGGYTF.

This clone showed up just a few times. The chain combines TRBV9 with TRBJ2-1; TRBD2 might be the D (6 bases). Per germline, CDR1 SGDLS and CDR2 YYNGEE. This CDR3 region has 15 residues. The V gene lost 0 bases and the J gene lost 9 bases, with 16 bases spanning the gap. This chain's CDR3 is CASSVASASVGEQFF. As DNA, the CDR3 is TGTGCCAGCAGCGTAGCTAGCGCGAGCGTAGGTGAGCAGTTCTTC.